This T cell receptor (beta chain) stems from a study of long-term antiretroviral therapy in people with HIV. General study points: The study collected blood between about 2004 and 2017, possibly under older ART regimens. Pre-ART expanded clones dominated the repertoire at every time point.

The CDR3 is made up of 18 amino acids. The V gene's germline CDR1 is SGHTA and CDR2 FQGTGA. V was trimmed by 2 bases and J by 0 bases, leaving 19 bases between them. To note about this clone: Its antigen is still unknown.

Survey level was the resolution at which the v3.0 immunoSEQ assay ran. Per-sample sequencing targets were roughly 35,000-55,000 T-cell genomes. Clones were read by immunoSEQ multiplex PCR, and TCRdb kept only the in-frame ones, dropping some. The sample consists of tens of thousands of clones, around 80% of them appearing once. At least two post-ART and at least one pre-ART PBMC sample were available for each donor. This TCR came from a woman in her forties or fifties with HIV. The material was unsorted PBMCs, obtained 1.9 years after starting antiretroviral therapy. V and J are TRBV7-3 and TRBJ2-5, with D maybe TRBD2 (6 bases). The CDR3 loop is CASSLGLGTSRNQETQYF. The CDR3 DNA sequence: TGTGCCAGCAGCTTAGGTCTAGGCACTAGCAGAAACCAAGAGACCCAGTACTTC.